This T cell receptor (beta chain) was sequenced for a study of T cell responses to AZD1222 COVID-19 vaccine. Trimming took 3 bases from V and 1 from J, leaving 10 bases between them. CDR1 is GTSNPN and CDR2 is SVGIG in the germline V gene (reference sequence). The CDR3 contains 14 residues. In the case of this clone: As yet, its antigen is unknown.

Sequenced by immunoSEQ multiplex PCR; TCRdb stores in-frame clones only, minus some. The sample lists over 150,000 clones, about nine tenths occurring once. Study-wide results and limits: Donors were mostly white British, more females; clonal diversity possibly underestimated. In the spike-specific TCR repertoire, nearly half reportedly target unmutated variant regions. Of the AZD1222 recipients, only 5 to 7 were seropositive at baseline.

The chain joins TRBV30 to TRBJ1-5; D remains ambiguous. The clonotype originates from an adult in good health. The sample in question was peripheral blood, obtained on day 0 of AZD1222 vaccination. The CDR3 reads CAWSSVGSNQPQHF. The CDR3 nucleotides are TGTGCCTGGAGCTCTGTGGGGAGCAATCAGCCCCAGCATTTT.